The 14 T cell receptor beta chains reported below all come from one sample, sequenced in a study of shared clonotypes between healthy human individuals. Profiling relied on immunoSEQ multiplex PCR, and the TCRdb table lists in-frame clones only, not all of them. The sample lists about half a million clones; about 72% were seen once. The sequenced sample consisted of PBMCs. The receptors stem from a woman in her thirties or forties in good health. Some clones in this sample may be carry-over from other donors' samples.

This chain links TRBV9 with TRBJ1-2; D is possibly TRBD1 (6 bases). The CDR3 runs to 13 residues. Germline V gene data show CDR1 as SGDLS and CDR2 as YYNGEE. V lost 3 bases and J lost 8, with 14 bases in between. CDR3: CASSAVQGSGYTF. For the CDR3, the DNA is TGTGCCAGCAGCGCGGTGCAGGGGAGCGGCTACACCTTC.

This clone occurred once. This chain links TRBV7-2 with TRBJ1-1; a possible D gene is TRBD1 (6 bases). The CDR3 runs to 16 residues. V dropped 2 bases and J dropped 1 base, with 14 bases sitting between them. Per the germline V gene, CDR1 is SGHTA and CDR2 is FQGNSA. Here the CDR3 reads CASSLPSSTGNTEAFF. The CDR3, as DNA: TGTGCCAGCAGCTTACCCTCATCGACAGGGAACACTGAAGCTTTCTTT.

The chain couples TRBV7-2 to TRBJ2-2; D is tentatively TRBD1 or TRBD2 (6 bases each). V lost 3 bases and J lost 5, with 16 bases in between. This CDR3 spans 16 amino acids. Germline lookup yields CDR1 SGHTA and CDR2 FQGNSA. The CDR3 protein is CASSFHGGAGTGELFF. DNA of the CDR3: TGTGCCAGCAGCTTTCACGGGGGCGCGGGGACCGGGGAGCTGTTTTTT.

This chain joins TRBV14 and TRBJ2-7; D remains unclear. This CDR3 comprises 13 residues. The germline gives CDR1 SGHDN, CDR2 FVKESK. V was trimmed by 1 base and J by 2 bases, leaving 6 bases between them. Here the CDR3 reads CASSQVNTYEQYF. For the CDR3, the DNA is TGTGCCAGCAGCCAAGTAAACACCTACGAGCAGTACTTC.

The V call is TRBV5-5, the J call TRBJ2-1, with 9 positions matching TRBD2. Germline loops: CDR1 SGHKS, CDR2 YYEKEE (reference sequence). The CDR3 covers 17 residues. J lost 8 bases, V lost 0 bases, and 12 bases had no gene match. The CDR3 DNA is TGTGCCAGCAGCTTGGCGTGGGGGCTAGCGGGAACGGATGAGCAGTTCTTC. It is translated as CASSLAWGLAGTDEQFF.

The V and J genes are TRBV18 and TRBJ1-2; D is undetermined. The CDR3 sequence is 14 residues long. The V end was cut by 0 bases, the J end by 3 bases, with 8 bases between. Germline V gene sequence: CDR1 KGHSH, CDR2 LQKENI. CDR3: CASSPPAQDYGYTF. DNA for the CDR3: TGTGCCAGCTCACCACCGGCGCAGGACTATGGCTACACCTTC.

This chain joins TRBV21-1 and TRBJ2-7; the table names TRBD1, a call not compared with the DNA. TRBV21-1 has pseudogene status. The CDR3 length is 14 residues. CDR3 amino acids: CASSNRDISYEQYF. The CDR3 DNA follows: TGTGCCAGCAGCAACAGGGACATCTCCTACGAGCAGTACTTC.

The chain employs TRBV2 and TRBJ2-7; D remains unclear. Germline V lookup: CDR1 SNHLY, CDR2 FYNNEI. The CDR3 consists of 15 residues. V lost 4 bases, J lost 3 bases, and 16 bases lay in between. Written as DNA, the CDR3 is TGTGCCAGCAGTGGGAACGGGCGGAAGAACTACGAGCAGTACTTC. Translating gives CASSGNGRKNYEQYF.

The V call is TRBV4-1, the J call TRBJ2-1; 8 bases map to TRBD1. CDR3 length equals 15 residues. Germline V gene lookup returns CDR1 MGHRA and CDR2 YSYEKL. V gave up 1 base and J gave up 10 bases; unmatched junction bases: 9. Here the CDR3 reads CASSQVNEDREEQFF. CDR3 bases: TGCGCCAGCAGCCAAGTAAATGAGGACAGGGAAGAGCAGTTCTTC.

The table lists this clone with a few counts. As DNA, the CDR3 is TGTGCCAGCAGCTTAACCAGGTCTGGCGAGCAGTTCTTC. Its protein product is CASSLTRSGEQFF. This chain joins TRBV7-3 and TRBJ2-1; D not resolved. The CDR3 spans 13 residues. Germline-derived CDR1 and CDR2 are SGHTA and FQGTGA. V was pared by 0 bases and J by 10 bases, with 10 bases between.

Turning to this clone: At one boundary the junction diverges from the germline segment, which might be a read error. CDR3 nucleotide sequence: TGCGCTGGGCGTGGACTAGCGCGTGGAGATACGCAGTATTTT. This sequence encodes CAGRGLARGDTQYF. J is TRBJ2-3 and V is TRBV27, with 9 bases lining up with TRBD2. Per the germline V gene, CDR1 is MNHEY and CDR2 is SMNVEV (reference sequence). The CDR3 is made up of 14 amino acids.

The chain joins TRBV5-4 to TRBJ2-7; either TRBD1 or TRBD2 may supply D (5 bases each). Germline CDR1 is SGHNT and CDR2 is YYREEE (reference sequence). The V and J ends lost 2 bases and 3 bases respectively, with 12 bases between them. The CDR3 is made up of 14 amino acids. The CDR3 is CASSLVGTSYEQYF. Here the CDR3 DNA reads TGTGCCAGCAGCTTAGTAGGGACCAGCTACGAGCAGTACTTC.

This clone was recorded only once. Written as DNA, the CDR3 is TGTGCCAGCAGCCCCGGGACTAGCGGGAGAATCGATGAGCAGTTCTTC. Its translation: CASSPGTSGRIDEQFF. The chain carries TRBV7-2 and TRBJ2-1; 14 nucleotides align to TRBD2. The CDR3 is 16 residues long. Germline CDR1 reads SGHTA; CDR2 reads FQGNSA. The V gene end was trimmed by 5 bases and the J gene end by 8 bases; junction bases not matched to a gene: 8.

The gene calls are TRBV19 and TRBJ1-2; D is ambiguous. This CDR3 has 16 amino acids. V was trimmed by 5 bases and J by 2 bases, leaving 18 bases between them. Germline V gives CDR1 LNHDA, CDR2 SQIVND (reference sequence). The CDR3 spells CASSPRGILGNYGYTF. The CDR3 DNA reads TGTGCCAGTAGTCCGAGAGGGATCTTGGGGAACTATGGCTACACCTTC.